This TCR beta chain was sequenced for a study of blood T cell repertoires in COVID-19. Study-wide context: Both acute and convalescent COVID-19 samples were obtained from the United States, Italy and Spain.

In the original analysis: Scientists estimated how many nucleated cells there were by amplifying reference gene primers. This table comes from immunoSEQ multiplex PCR, and its TCRdb copy is limited to in-frame clones, with some not included. V and J calls and clone size are as listed in that table; D and trimming were resolved from the DNA. Among about 310,000 clones listed, roughly 89% were seen once. From germline, CDR1 is LNHDA and CDR2 SQIVND (reference sequence). Unmatched junction bases numbered 8, after V lost 5 bases and J lost 2 bases. This CDR3 is built from 16 residues. Before being deemed recovered, Cohort 3 donors had two negative PCRs, clearance, or symptom resolution.

Material: PBMCs or T cells enriched from blood (not recorded which). The chain carries TRBV19 and TRBJ1-5; TRBD1 matches at 8 bases. The sequence derives from a woman under 30 who had recovered from COVID-19. CDR3 sequence: CASSATGGWGNQPQHF. The CDR3 DNA is TGTGCCAGTAGTGCAACAGGGGGTTGGGGCAATCAGCCCCAGCATTTT.